The clone carrying this TCR beta chain was picked up one time. Its antigen remains unidentified. Assay: immunoSEQ multiplex PCR; the TCRdb copy retains only in-frame clones and omits some. The sample gives 100,000 to 150,000 clones, 65% to 90% of which show up once; around 27% is in the top ten. The sample belongs to a study of T cell responses to AZD1222 COVID-19 vaccine. Regarding the study as a whole: Unmutated regions of variants are reportedly targeted by nearly half of spike-specific TCRs. Researchers took repertoire samples only after the peak T cell response had come.

This CDR3 has 13 amino acids. Germline CDR1 reads LNHDA; CDR2 reads SQIVND (reference sequence). V was shortened by 2 bases and J by 5 bases, with 9 bases between the two germline ends. The chain recombines TRBV19 with TRBJ1-2, with D unresolved. The sequence derives from an adult who received the AZD1222 COVID-19 vaccine. The sequencing here drew on peripheral blood, taken 28 days after the second AZD1222 dose. The CDR3 loop reads CASSILAGYGYTF. The CDR3 DNA is TGTGCCAGTAGTATATTGGCAGGTTATGGCTACACCTTC. Drawing the rest from reference TRBV19 and TRBJ1-2, the complete variable domain is DGGITQSPKYLFRKEGQNVTLSCEQNLNHDAMYWYRQDPGQGLRLIYYSQIVNDFQKGDIAEGYSVSREKKESFPLTVTSAQKNPTAFYLCASSILAGYGYTFGSGTRLTVV.